This T cell receptor beta chain was obtained from a study of T cell repertoires in cytomegalovirus infection. Study-level background: An indication of both CMV infection and matching HLA type came from public TCR beta signatures.

From the reads, TCRdb called clonotypes with MiXCR, one entry per CDR3 protein. This table holds 350,000 to 450,000 distinct CDR3 sequences, roughly 20% found once. Findings and caveats of the study: Dominating the ex vivo response were TCR beta clonotypes that were CMV-specific and HLA-C-restricted. Cumulated frequencies of public TCR beta families served to identify carriers of CMV plus the relevant HLA.

Germline V CDR1 and CDR2: MNHEY, SVGEGT. Trimming cost V 0 bases and J 6 bases, with 15 bases left between them. This CDR3 has 15 amino acids. This clonotype was seen ten or more times. Its specificity is unknown. This receptor was taken from a human donor in good health (CMV status not recorded). Some clones in this sample may be carry-over from other donors' samples. The material sequenced was PBMCs. This rearrangement joins TRBV6-2 or TRBV6-3 to TRBJ2-7; D unresolved. In nucleotides, the CDR3 is TGTGCCAGCAGTTACTCCGACCCCCTACTGGGCGAGCAGTACTTC. Its translation: CASSYSDPLLGEQYF.